This T cell receptor (beta chain) was profiled in a study of T cells in Graves' hyperthyroidism and ophthalmopathy. This clonotype was observed many times. Amplification of TCR beta CDR3 regions was performed using RNA transcripts as template. The study used the HTBI primer set for a first-round RT-PCR of the TCR CDR3. TCRdb processed the multiplex PCR reads anew with MiXCR; each CDR3 protein has one entry. Of around 500,000 distinct CDR3 sequences in the sample, less than 15% are singletons; the top ten hold about 14%. Trimming cost V 4 bases and J 1 base, with 13 bases left between them. The CDR3 length is 15 residues. Germline values: CDR1 SGHRS, CDR2 YFSETQ.

This chain uses TRBV5-1 with TRBJ2-3, with D perhaps TRBD1 (6 bases). The material sequenced was blood. The origin of this receptor is a woman between 40 and 55 years old with Graves' hyperthyroidism. The DNA for the CDR3 is TGCGCCAGCAGCCCAAGGACAGTGGGCACAGATACGCAGTATTTT. It yields the protein CASSPRTVGTDTQYF.